This TCR beta chain was profiled in a study of T cells in Graves' hyperthyroidism and ophthalmopathy. Study-level findings and limits: Ophthalmopathy was model-predicted a median 6.5 months pre-onset.

The sample holds many counts of this clonotype. Antigen specificity is unknown. Orbital computed tomography and thyroid ultrasound, together with serum TRAb and thyroxine and clinical symptoms, were used for diagnoses. PBMCs were sourced from approximately 9.3 ml fresh peripheral blood. Germline V lookup: CDR1 SGHRS, CDR2 YFSETQ. CDR3 length equals 13 residues. The V gene lost 5 bases and the J gene lost 1 base, with 9 bases spanning the gap. Researchers took RNA transcripts and amplified the TCR beta CDR3 regions from them. The HTBI primer set was used in a first-round RT-PCR of the TCR CDR3. A single record per CDR3 protein comes from TCRdb applying MiXCR to the multiplex PCR reads. Of approximately 520,000 distinct CDR3 sequences in the sample, approximately 25% were seen once.

The V and J genes are TRBV5-1 and TRBJ1-1; no firm D call. The receptor was derived from a woman younger than 45 with Graves' ophthalmopathy. Sequencing used blood. The CDR3 DNA follows: TGCGCCAGCAGGAGGACGCCGAACACTGAAGCTTTCTTT. This gives the protein CASRRTPNTEAFF.